This TCR beta chain was documented in a study of Ad26.COV2.S vaccination and SARS-CoV-2 variants. For the study at large: The donor was enrolled in the Ad26.COV2.S arm of the COV1001 trial.

Profiling relied on immunoSEQ multiplex PCR, and the TCRdb table lists in-frame clones only, not all of them. Here the sample spans hundreds of thousands of clones, 80% to 90% being singletons. Noted treatment: around 19 received Ad26.COV2.S at low or high dose, single or two shots; 5 received placebo; per-sample allocation not given. Specimen acquisition occurred on day 63 following the initial vaccine or placebo injection. Donation came from an adult in Boston who was aged 18-55 years. This vaccine is an Ad26 vector that expresses the Wuhan-strain SARS-CoV-2 spike. The V gene end was trimmed by 7 bases and the J gene end by 2 bases; junction bases not matched to a gene: 8. Germline V lookup: CDR1 SGHNT, CDR2 YYREEE (reference sequence). This CDR3 region has 15 residues. Overall study findings and caveats: After vaccination, substantial breadth of spike-specific CD8+ and CD4+ responses was reported.

In the case of this clone: Its antigen is unknown.

The V and J genes are TRBV5-4 and TRBJ2-5, with 10 bases matching TRBD1. The sequence derives from a person aged 18-65 years who received the Ad26.COV2.S COVID-19 vaccine or a placebo. The source material was peripheral blood, sampled in a trial of Ad26.COV2.S vaccine versus placebo. CDR3 region: CASHGTGAAQETQYF. In nucleotides, the CDR3 is TGTGCCAGCCACGGGACAGGGGCGGCGCAAGAGACCCAGTACTTC.